This is a list of T cell receptor beta chains from one sample in a study of T cells in Graves' hyperthyroidism and ophthalmopathy. TCRdb re-called the multiplex PCR reads through MiXCR, storing one row per CDR3 protein. The table has 700,000 to 950,000 distinct CDR3 sequences, roughly a third seen once. The sample was blood. Receptors were obtained from a woman aged 40 to 49 with Graves' hyperthyroidism. The CDR3 runs from the conserved cysteine through the conserved F or W. The D gene is left open where the match is weak. Size is omitted from some rows. Given values are once, few, many or a class for expanded clones.

d_gene: TRBD1
abundance: NA
j_gene: TRBJ1-5
v_gene: TRBV19
len: 15
CDR3nt: TGTGCCAGTAGTAGGGGGACAGGGTTAAATCAGCCCCAGCATTTT
CDR3aa: CASSRGTGLNQPQHF

d_gene: NA
abundance: many
j_gene: TRBJ1-6
v_gene: TRBV29-1
len: 13
CDR3nt: TGCAGCGTTGGCGAGGTAGTCCCTTTCCCCCTCCACTTT
CDR3aa: CSVGEVVPFPLHF

d_gene: NA
abundance: NA
j_gene: TRBJ2-2
v_gene: TRBV7-2
len: 15
CDR3nt: TGTGCCAGCAGATCAGGGTCTCCGTGGACCGGGGAGCTGTTTTTT
CDR3aa: CASRSGSPWTGELFF

d_gene: NA
abundance: NA
j_gene: TRBJ1-1
v_gene: TRBV6-5
len: 16
CDR3nt: TGTGCCAGCAGTTACTCCCCTCGGGGCACAGGGCTGGAAGCTTTCTTT
CDR3aa: CASSYSPRGTGLEAFF

d_gene: NA
abundance: many
j_gene: TRBJ1-5
v_gene: TRBV12-3/TRBV12-4
len: 15
CDR3nt: TGTGCCAGCATCGGGATGGGTGGTAGCCATCAGCCCCAGCATTTT
CDR3aa: CASIGMGGSHQPQHF

d_gene: TRBD1
abundance: many
j_gene: TRBJ1-5
v_gene: TRBV24-1
len: 16
CDR3nt: TGTGCCACCAGTGACCCGGGACAGGGTGGGGATCAGCCCCAGCATTTT
CDR3aa: CATSDPGQGGDQPQHF

d_gene: NA
abundance: NA
j_gene: TRBJ1-1
v_gene: TRBV10-3
len: 13
CDR3nt: TGTGCCGGCAGTTACAACCCGGAGACTGAAGCTTTCTTT
CDR3aa: CAGSYNPETEAFF

d_gene: NA
abundance: many
j_gene: TRBJ1-5
v_gene: TRBV11-2
len: 16
CDR3nt: TGTGCCAGCACAAAATCCAGGATGGATAGCAATCAGCCCCAGCATTTT
CDR3aa: CASTKSRMDSNQPQHF

d_gene: NA
abundance: many
j_gene: TRBJ1-2
v_gene: TRBV14
len: 16
CDR3nt: TGTGCCAGCAGCCAATTTTGGAGCGGGGAGGACTATGGCTACACCTTC
CDR3aa: CASSQFWSGEDYGYTF

d_gene: NA
abundance: many
j_gene: TRBJ2-7
v_gene: TRBV7-2
len: 17
CDR3nt: TGTGCCAGCAGCTTAGGGCACGGGCAGGGACGTTTCTACGAGCAGTACTTC
CDR3aa: CASSLGHGQGRFYEQYF

d_gene: TRBD1
abundance: many
j_gene: TRBJ2-2
v_gene: TRBV10-3
len: 16
CDR3nt: TGTGCCATCAGACCGACCGGGACAGGGGACACCGGGGAGCTGTTTTTT
CDR3aa: CAIRPTGTGDTGELFF

d_gene: NA
abundance: many
j_gene: TRBJ1-3
v_gene: TRBV7-7
len: 14
CDR3nt: TGTGCTAGCAGCTTAGATCCGTCGGCGGACACCATATATTTT
CDR3aa: CASSLDPSADTIYF

d_gene: NA
abundance: NA
j_gene: TRBJ1-1
v_gene: TRBV26
len: 15
CDR3nt: TGTGCCAGCAGTTTATGGGTCCCGGGACCCACTGAAGCTTTCTTT
CDR3aa: CASSLWVPGPTEAFF

d_gene: NA
abundance: NA
j_gene: TRBJ1-5
v_gene: TRBV10-3
len: 16
CDR3nt: TGTGCCAGCAGTGAAGAAGAAACCTATAGCAATCAGCCCCAGCATTTT
CDR3aa: CASSEEETYSNQPQHF

d_gene: NA
abundance: many
j_gene: TRBJ1-1
v_gene: TRBV5-1
len: 11
CDR3nt: TGCGCCAGCAGCTCGGAGAGGGAAGCTTTCTTT
CDR3aa: CASSSEREAFF

d_gene: TRBD1
abundance: NA
j_gene: TRBJ1-4
v_gene: TRBV4-2
len: 17
CDR3nt: TGTGCCAGCAGCCAAGACAAACAGGGGTTTGCTAATGAAAAACTGTTTTTT
CDR3aa: CASSQDKQGFANEKLFF

d_gene: NA
abundance: many
j_gene: TRBJ1-5
v_gene: TRBV12-3/TRBV12-4
len: 13
CDR3nt: TGTGCCACCTCACCGGCAGCAGATCAGCCCCAGCATTTT
CDR3aa: CATSPAADQPQHF

d_gene: TRBD1
abundance: NA
j_gene: TRBJ1-2
v_gene: TRBV18
len: 16
CDR3nt: TGTGCCAGCTCACCAGCCTCGACAGGGGGCAGGGATGGCTACACCTTC
CDR3aa: CASSPASTGGRDGYTF

d_gene: NA
abundance: few
j_gene: TRBJ2-2
v_gene: TRBV7-2
len: 14
CDR3nt: TGTGCCAGCAGCCCCATCGTTGAGACCGGGGAGCTGTTTTTT
CDR3aa: CASSPIVETGELFF

d_gene: TRBD1
abundance: NA
j_gene: TRBJ2-7
v_gene: TRBV5-1
len: 19
CDR3nt: TGCGCCAGCAGCTTAGCGGACAGGCGAATAGGACTCGGCTCCTACGAGCAGTACTTC
CDR3aa: CASSLADRRIGLGSYEQYF

d_gene: NA
abundance: few
j_gene: TRBJ1-1
v_gene: TRBV30
len: 12
CDR3nt: TGTGCCTGGAGCTGGGGGAACACTGAAGCTTTCTTT
CDR3aa: CAWSWGNTEAFF

d_gene: TRBD2
abundance: many
j_gene: TRBJ2-5
v_gene: TRBV7-8
len: 17
CDR3nt: TGTGCCAGCAGCTTAGGGAGACTAGCGGGACGGCAAGAGGCCCAGTACTTC
CDR3aa: CASSLGRLAGRQEAQYF

d_gene: NA
abundance: few
j_gene: TRBJ1-2
v_gene: TRBV28
len: 13
CDR3nt: TGTGCCAGCAGTATTTCAGGTGGATGGGGCTACACCTTC
CDR3aa: CASSISGGWGYTF

d_gene: NA
abundance: NA
j_gene: TRBJ2-2
v_gene: TRBV12-3/TRBV12-4
len: 12
CDR3nt: TGTGCCAGCATGAGTTGGGCCGGGGAGCTGTTTTTT
CDR3aa: CASMSWAGELFF

d_gene: NA
abundance: NA
j_gene: TRBJ2-2
v_gene: TRBV12-3/TRBV12-4
len: 12
CDR3nt: TGTGCCAGCAGCAAAGTTTCCGGGGAGCTGTTTTTT
CDR3aa: CASSKVSGELFF

d_gene: NA
abundance: few
j_gene: TRBJ2-7
v_gene: TRBV15
len: 15
CDR3nt: TGTGCCACCAGTACGGGACTTAGTCGTACCTACGAGCAGTACTTC
CDR3aa: CATSTGLSRTYEQYF

d_gene: NA
abundance: few
j_gene: TRBJ1-4
v_gene: TRBV11-2
len: 13
CDR3nt: TGTGCCTGCGGGCGGGGTACTAATGAAAAACTGTTTTTT
CDR3aa: CACGRGTNEKLFF

d_gene: NA
abundance: NA
j_gene: TRBJ1-2
v_gene: TRBV4-1
len: 15
CDR3nt: TGCGCCAGCAGCCAAGGTTGGGGGGGGGAAAATGGCTACACCTTC
CDR3aa: CASSQGWGGENGYTF

d_gene: TRBD1
abundance: few
j_gene: TRBJ1-6
v_gene: TRBV20-1
len: 14
CDR3nt: TGCAGTGCTAGGGGGACAGAGTTTAATTCACCCCTCCACTTT
CDR3aa: CSARGTEFNSPLHF

d_gene: NA
abundance: NA
j_gene: TRBJ1-1
v_gene: TRBV7-9
len: 15
CDR3nt: TGTGCCAGCAGCTCAGATCTGGCAGGGGCTACTGAAGCTTTCTTT
CDR3aa: CASSSDLAGATEAFF

d_gene: NA
abundance: few
j_gene: TRBJ2-7
v_gene: TRBV7-3
len: 9
CDR3nt: TGTGCCAGCTTCAGCGAGCAGTACTTC
CDR3aa: CASFSEQYF

d_gene: NA
abundance: many
j_gene: TRBJ1-2
v_gene: TRBV7-8
len: 16
CDR3nt: TGTGCCAGCAGCCGAGGAGCGATAACCCCCTACGTTGGCTACACCTTC
CDR3aa: CASSRGAITPYVGYTF

d_gene: TRBD1
abundance: many
j_gene: TRBJ2-7
v_gene: TRBV20-1
len: 15
CDR3nt: TGCAGTGCTAGAAGTAGGACAGGGAGGATGTACGAGCAGTACTTC
CDR3aa: CSARSRTGRMYEQYF

d_gene: NA
abundance: once
j_gene: TRBJ1-1
v_gene: TRBV25-1
len: 14
CDR3nt: TGTGCCTGGAGCCTAGCCCGGGGGAACACTGAAGCTTTCTTT
CDR3aa: CAWSLARGNTEAFF

d_gene: NA
abundance: NA
j_gene: TRBJ1-3
v_gene: TRBV20-1
len: 12
CDR3nt: TGCAGTGCGCAGGGGAATGGAAACACCATATATTTT
CDR3aa: CSAQGNGNTIYF

d_gene: TRBD2
abundance: NA
j_gene: TRBJ2-3
v_gene: TRBV7-8
len: 17
CDR3nt: TGTGCCAGCAGCTTAGTAGGTCTAGCGGGAGGGTTAGATACGCAGTATTTT
CDR3aa: CASSLVGLAGGLDTQYF

d_gene: NA
abundance: few
j_gene: TRBJ1-2
v_gene: TRBV7-2
len: 15
CDR3nt: TGTGCCAGCAGCTCCCCAGGGAGAAGCGACTATGGCTACACCTTC
CDR3aa: CASSSPGRSDYGYTF

d_gene: NA
abundance: once
j_gene: TRBJ1-6
v_gene: TRBV5-6
len: 17
CDR3nt: TGTGCCAGCAGCTTTTTTGATGCAGGGACGATAGGTTCACCCCTCCACTTT
CDR3aa: CASSFFDAGTIGSPLHF

d_gene: NA
abundance: NA
j_gene: TRBJ1-5
v_gene: TRBV20-1
len: 13
CDR3nt: TGCAGTGCTCGACGGGACCCCCGTCAGCCCCAGCATTTT
CDR3aa: CSARRDPRQPQHF

d_gene: TRBD1
abundance: few
j_gene: TRBJ1-1
v_gene: TRBV3-1
len: 14
CDR3nt: TGTGCCAGCAGCGCACTGGACAGGGGCACTGAAGCTTTCTTT
CDR3aa: CASSALDRGTEAFF

d_gene: TRBD2
abundance: many
j_gene: TRBJ2-5
v_gene: TRBV7-2
len: 16
CDR3nt: TGTGCCAGCAGCTTAGATTTAGCGGGAGGGCGCGAGACCCAGTACTTC
CDR3aa: CASSLDLAGGRETQYF

d_gene: NA
abundance: few
j_gene: TRBJ1-5
v_gene: TRBV6-1
len: 13
CDR3nt: TGTGCCAGCAGTGAGTATTGGGGTCAGCCCCAGCATTTT
CDR3aa: CASSEYWGQPQHF

d_gene: NA
abundance: NA
j_gene: TRBJ1-1
v_gene: TRBV7-3
len: 14
CDR3nt: TGTGCCAGCAGCTTACACTCAGCGAACACTGAAGCTTTCTTT
CDR3aa: CASSLHSANTEAFF

d_gene: NA
abundance: NA
j_gene: TRBJ1-3
v_gene: TRBV25-1
len: 15
CDR3nt: TGTGCCAGCAGTGAATTGTGGGGAGACAAAAACACCATATATTTT
CDR3aa: CASSELWGDKNTIYF

d_gene: NA
abundance: once
j_gene: TRBJ2-5
v_gene: TRBV20-1
len: 10
CDR3nt: TGCAGTTACTGGACGGAGACCCAGTACTTC
CDR3aa: CSYWTETQYF

d_gene: TRBD1
abundance: NA
j_gene: TRBJ1-5
v_gene: TRBV19
len: 15
CDR3nt: TGTGCCAGTAGTCCAACAGGGGTCCTCAATCAGCCCCAGCATTTT
CDR3aa: CASSPTGVLNQPQHF

d_gene: NA
abundance: many
j_gene: TRBJ1-1
v_gene: TRBV29-1
len: 13
CDR3nt: TGCAGCGTTGTTGGGGGATTTGGAACTGAAGCTTTCTTT
CDR3aa: CSVVGGFGTEAFF

d_gene: NA
abundance: few
j_gene: TRBJ1-5
v_gene: TRBV5-6
len: 18
CDR3nt: TGTGCCAGCAGCTTTGGATATCAGGCTGGCGAAGGGTATCAGCCCCAGCATTTT
CDR3aa: CASSFGYQAGEGYQPQHF

d_gene: TRBD1
abundance: many
j_gene: TRBJ1-4
v_gene: TRBV7-9
len: 16
CDR3nt: TGTGCCAGCAGCTCAGGATTCGACAGGGGTAATGAAAAACTGTTTTTT
CDR3aa: CASSSGFDRGNEKLFF

d_gene: NA
abundance: NA
j_gene: TRBJ1-2
v_gene: TRBV6-5
len: 15
CDR3nt: TGTGCCAGCAGTTACAATCAGCAGGGCTACTATGGCTACACCTTC
CDR3aa: CASSYNQQGYYGYTF

d_gene: NA
abundance: many
j_gene: TRBJ2-7
v_gene: TRBV10-2
len: 12
CDR3nt: TGCGCCATCCGGGACCAGTACTACGAGCAGTACTTC
CDR3aa: CAIRDQYYEQYF

d_gene: TRBD1
abundance: NA
j_gene: TRBJ1-2
v_gene: TRBV5-1
len: 14
CDR3nt: TGCGCCAGCAGCGGGGACAGTAGTGGCGTTGGCTACACCTTC
CDR3aa: CASSGDSSGVGYTF

d_gene: NA
abundance: NA
j_gene: TRBJ1-5
v_gene: TRBV11-1
len: 17
CDR3nt: TGTGCCAGCAGCTTAGGCCGGGACACCTATAGCAATCAGCCCCAGCATTTT
CDR3aa: CASSLGRDTYSNQPQHF

d_gene: NA
abundance: many
j_gene: TRBJ1-5
v_gene: TRBV10-3
len: 17
CDR3nt: TGTGCCATCAGTGCTGGGGTAGGACTAGGTAGCAATCAGCCCCAGCATTTT
CDR3aa: CAISAGVGLGSNQPQHF

d_gene: NA
abundance: NA
j_gene: TRBJ1-5
v_gene: TRBV19
len: 13
CDR3nt: TGTGCCAGTAAGCAAGGGGCCGGGCAGCCCCAGCATTTT
CDR3aa: CASKQGAGQPQHF